The T cell receptor (beta chain) described here comes from a study of prognosis after radiotherapy for stage I lung cancer. For the study at large: The study included roughly 14 patients with newly diagnosed primary stage I lung tumors and several with oligometastatic NSCLC after surgical resection of the primary tumor.

Each of two time points yielded around 6 milliliters of peripheral venous blood. Looked up from germline, CDR1 is SQVTM and CDR2 is ANQGSEA. This CDR3 spans 15 amino acids. V lost 5 bases, J lost 4 bases, and 11 bases stayed unmatched. From genomic DNA, two-round multiplex PCR was used to amplify TCR beta CDR3. Amplification in first-round PCR relied on primers specific to each TRBV and TRBJ gene. TCRdb re-derived calls from the multiplex PCR reads in MiXCR, one entry per CDR3 protein. The sample shows about 15,000 distinct CDR3 sequences, over 40% of them seen only once. This clonotype was recorded at least ten times.

The sample in question was PBMCs, obtained before or after stereotactic body radiation therapy (not recorded which). The clonotype comes from a donor older than 45 with non-small cell lung cancer. V is TRBV29-1 and J is TRBJ1-1; 9 bases map to TRBD1. This chain's CDR3 is CSVFTGGGVSTEAFF. DNA for the CDR3: TGCAGCGTTTTTACAGGGGGCGGGGTGAGCACTGAAGCTTTCTTT.